These T cell receptor beta chains were read from a single sample in a study of blood T cell repertoires in COVID-19. The data were produced by immunoSEQ multiplex PCR, yet TCRdb's version contains in-frame clones alone and is incomplete. The sample yields about 290,000 clones, about 90% seen once. Sequencing was carried out using peripheral blood. The receptor set was obtained from a woman between 25 and 40 years old with COVID-19, enrolled during active disease. Each CDR3 is given without its conserved first and last residue. Fields, in order: J gene, V gene, CDR3 protein.

TRBJ1-1 TRBV28 ASSFTSEGGVTEAF
TRBJ2-7 TRBV27 ASSWGTDYEQY
TRBJ1-5 TRBV3-1/TRBV3-2 ASSQESGNQPQH
TRBJ1-1 TRBV2 ASRTTLWEEVFATEAF
TRBJ2-1 TRBV29-1 SAVTSGYNEQF
TRBJ2-5 TRBV15 ATSRDWAGGETQY
TRBJ1-1 TRBV2 ASRQRTGNTEAF
TRBJ2-3 TRBV19 ASSGRDKNTQY
TRBJ1-5 TRBV3-1/TRBV3-2 ASSQGLNINQPQH
TRBJ1-2 TRBV7-9 ATRATGNYGYT
TRBJ1-1 TRBV5-6 ASTPGGGQGNTEAF
TRBJ1-2 TRBV2 ASSEEGTKNYGYT
TRBJ1-3 TRBV5-1 ASSPGKGHSGNTIY
TRBJ2-5 TRBV11-3 ASSLNRERTQY
TRBJ1-2 TRBV19 ASRRGDSKTMGYT
TRBJ1-1 TRBV7-9 ASSAQTGTEAF
TRBJ1-2 TRBV6-6 ASSYWDRDHYGYT
TRBJ1-5 TRBV2 ASAAQSNQPQH
TRBJ1-1 TRBV28 ASSLWANTEAF
TRBJ1-2 TRBV10-2 ASSTGGPNYGYT
TRBJ1-2 TRBV5-1 VSSLLFSAGVYGYT
TRBJ2-3 TRBV5-1 ASSLGTSGGYTDTQY
TRBJ1-2 TRBV5-4 ASSRPDRGNYGYT
TRBJ2-3 TRBV29-1 SVEGQLFSTDTQY
TRBJ1-2 TRBV7-8 ASSLGGDGYT
TRBJ2-1 TRBV3-1/TRBV3-2 ASSQDRPYNEQF
TRBJ2-3 TRBV6-4 ASSVELAGTDTQY
TRBJ2-5 TRBV11-2 ASRTWGRVQETQY
TRBJ1-2 TRBV7-9 ASSQTRGAYGYT
TRBJ1-1 TRBV30 AWSVTTGGFTEAF
TRBJ2-2 TRBV7-9 ASSLANGELF
TRBJ1-3 TRBV27 ASSIDLQGKSGNTIY
TRBJ1-1 TRBV3-1/TRBV3-2 ASSPKIHQGGAEAF
TRBJ2-7 TRBV7-6 ASSRWKEEQY
TRBJ1-3 TRBV6-5 ASTSGVSGNTIY
TRBJ2-3 TRBV25-1 ASSKLAGGRTDTQY
TRBJ1-2 TRBV15 ATSRDRGSGYT
TRBJ2-1 TRBV2 ASSVVRGGGEQF
TRBJ1-2 TRBV27 ASSLKQGSLGGYT
TRBJ1-2 TRBV5-4 ASLGVGGDGYT
TRBJ2-2 TRBV10-3 AISESGRVSTGELF
TRBJ2-1 TRBV27 ASSLFSTTFNEQF
TRBJ1-1 TRBV27 ASRGERTPKAF
TRBJ1-4 TRBV25-1 ASRDETGEAEKLF
TRBJ1-5 TRBV27 ASGGGGPQH
TRBJ2-2 TRBV4-1 ASSLDLFTGELF
TRBJ1-5 TRBV5-6 ASSLGTGWNQPQH
TRBJ1-1 TRBV6-5 ASSYWEGNTEAF
TRBJ2-1 TRBV9 ASSVYSYNEQF
TRBJ2-7 TRBV28 ASSLPTGVRYEQY
TRBJ1-4 TRBV19 ASSTGQVDHEKLF
TRBJ1-2 TRBV6-5 ASSPNHRQRYGYT
TRBJ1-1 TRBV10-3 AISVKNTEAF